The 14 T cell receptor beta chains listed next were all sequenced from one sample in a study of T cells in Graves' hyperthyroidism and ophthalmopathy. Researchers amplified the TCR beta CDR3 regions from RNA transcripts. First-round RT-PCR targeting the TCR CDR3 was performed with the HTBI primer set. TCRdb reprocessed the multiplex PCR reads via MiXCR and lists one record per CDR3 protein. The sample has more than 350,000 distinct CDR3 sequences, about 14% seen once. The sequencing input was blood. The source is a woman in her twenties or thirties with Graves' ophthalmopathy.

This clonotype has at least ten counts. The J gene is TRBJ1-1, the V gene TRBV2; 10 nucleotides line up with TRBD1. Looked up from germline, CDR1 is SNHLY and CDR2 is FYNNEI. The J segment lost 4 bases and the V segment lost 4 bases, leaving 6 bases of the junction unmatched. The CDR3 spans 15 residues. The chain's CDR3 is CASSVLGTGVTEAFF. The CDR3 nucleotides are TGTGCCAGCAGTGTTTTGGGGACAGGGGTCACTGAAGCTTTCTTT. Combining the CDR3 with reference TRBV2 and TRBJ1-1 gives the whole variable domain EPEVTQTPSHQVTQMGQEVILRCVPISNHLYFYWYRQILGQKVEFLVSFYNNEISEKSEIFDDQFSVERPDGSNFTLKIRSTKLEDSAMYFCASSVLGTGVTEAFFGQGTRLTVV.

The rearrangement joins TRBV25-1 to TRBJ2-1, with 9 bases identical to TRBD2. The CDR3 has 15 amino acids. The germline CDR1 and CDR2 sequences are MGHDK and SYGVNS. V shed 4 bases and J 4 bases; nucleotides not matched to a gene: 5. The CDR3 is CASSGLTSGYNEQFF. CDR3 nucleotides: TGTGCCAGCAGTGGCCTCACTAGCGGGTACAATGAGCAGTTCTTC.

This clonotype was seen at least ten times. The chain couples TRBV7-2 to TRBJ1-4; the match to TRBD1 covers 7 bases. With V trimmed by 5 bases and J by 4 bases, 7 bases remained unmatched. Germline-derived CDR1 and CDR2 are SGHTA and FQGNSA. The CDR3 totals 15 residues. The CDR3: CASSTGGQINEKLFF. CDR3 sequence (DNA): TGTGCCAGCAGCACCGGGGGACAGATTAATGAAAAACTGTTTTTT.

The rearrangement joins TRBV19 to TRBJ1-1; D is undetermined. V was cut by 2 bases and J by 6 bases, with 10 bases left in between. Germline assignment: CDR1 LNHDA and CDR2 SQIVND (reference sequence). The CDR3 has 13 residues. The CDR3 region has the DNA TGTGCCAGTAGTATATTAGGAGTAGCTGAAGCTTTCTTT. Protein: CASSILGVAEAFF.

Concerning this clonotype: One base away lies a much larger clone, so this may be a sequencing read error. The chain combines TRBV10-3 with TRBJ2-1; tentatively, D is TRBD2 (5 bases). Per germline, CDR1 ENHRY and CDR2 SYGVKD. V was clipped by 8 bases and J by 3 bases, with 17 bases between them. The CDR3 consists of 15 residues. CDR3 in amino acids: CAIAGSEAGYNEQFF. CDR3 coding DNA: TGTGCCATCGCGGGTTCCGAGGCAGGCTACAATGAGCAGTTCTTC.

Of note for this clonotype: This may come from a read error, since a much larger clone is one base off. CDR3 sequence (DNA): TGCAGTGCTAGTTCTGGGCACGGAGGCGTCTATGCCTACACCTTC. This sequence encodes CSASSGHGGVYAYTF. The rearrangement joins TRBV20-1 to TRBJ1-2; D call uncertain. Germline V lookup: CDR1 DFQATT, CDR2 SNEGSKA (reference sequence). The length of the CDR3 is 15 residues.

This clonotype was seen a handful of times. This CDR3 is CASSLADFNEQFF. Here the CDR3 DNA reads TGTGCCAGCAGCTTAGCGGACTTTAATGAGCAGTTCTTC. The chain links TRBV7-6 to TRBJ2-1; tentative D call: TRBD2 (5 bases). Germline V gene data show CDR1 as SGHVS and CDR2 as FNYEAQ. The V and J ends lost 0 bases and 7 bases respectively, with 7 bases between them. This CDR3 comprises 13 residues.

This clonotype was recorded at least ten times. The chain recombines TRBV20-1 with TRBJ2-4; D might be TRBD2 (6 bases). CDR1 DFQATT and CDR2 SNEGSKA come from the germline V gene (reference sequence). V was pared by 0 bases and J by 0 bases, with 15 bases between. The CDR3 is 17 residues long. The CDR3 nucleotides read TGCAGTGCTAGAGATGGGGGGATCAACCTAGCCAAAAACATTCAGTACTTC. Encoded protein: CSARDGGINLAKNIQYF.

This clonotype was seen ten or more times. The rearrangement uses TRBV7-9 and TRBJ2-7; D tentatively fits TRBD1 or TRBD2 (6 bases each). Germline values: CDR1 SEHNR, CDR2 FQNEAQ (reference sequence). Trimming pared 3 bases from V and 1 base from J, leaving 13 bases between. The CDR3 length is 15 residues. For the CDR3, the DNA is TGTGCCAGCAGCTTTACGGGGGCGACATCCTACGAGCAGTACTTC. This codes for CASSFTGATSYEQYF.

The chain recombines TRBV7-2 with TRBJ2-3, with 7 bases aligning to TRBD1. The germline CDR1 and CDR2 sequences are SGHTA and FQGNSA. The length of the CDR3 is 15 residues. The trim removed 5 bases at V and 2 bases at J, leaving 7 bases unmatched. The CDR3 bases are TGTGCCAGCAGCAAACAGACAGGGTTCACAGATACGCAGTATTTT. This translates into CASSKQTGFTDTQYF.

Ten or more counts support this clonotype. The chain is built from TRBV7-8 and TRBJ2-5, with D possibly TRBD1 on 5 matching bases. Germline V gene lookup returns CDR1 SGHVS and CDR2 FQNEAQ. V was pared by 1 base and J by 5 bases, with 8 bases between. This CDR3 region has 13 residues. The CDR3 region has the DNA TGTGCCAGCAGCTTAGAGGGGTGGGAGACCCAGTACTTC. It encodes CASSLEGWETQYF.

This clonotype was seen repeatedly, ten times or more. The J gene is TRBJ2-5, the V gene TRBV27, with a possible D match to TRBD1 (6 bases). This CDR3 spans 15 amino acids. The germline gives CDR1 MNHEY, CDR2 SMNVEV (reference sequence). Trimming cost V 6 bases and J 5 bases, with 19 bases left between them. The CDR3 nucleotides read TGTGCCAGCAGCCGCGGACAGCCCATGGTGGAGACCCAGTACTTC. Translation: CASSRGQPMVETQYF.

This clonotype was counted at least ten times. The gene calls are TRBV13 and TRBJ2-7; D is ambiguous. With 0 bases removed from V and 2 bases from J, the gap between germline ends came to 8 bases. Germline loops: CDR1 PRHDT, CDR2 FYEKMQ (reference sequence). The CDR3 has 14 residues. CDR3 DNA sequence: TGTGCCAGCAGCTTAGGTCTCAGTACCTACGAGCAGTACTTC. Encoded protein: CASSLGLSTYEQYF. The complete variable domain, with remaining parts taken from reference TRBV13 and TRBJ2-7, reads AAGVIQSPRHLIKEKRETATLKCYPIPRHDTVYWYQQGPGQDPQFLISFYEKMQSDKGSIPDRFSAQQFSDYHSELNMSSLELGDSALYFCASSLGLSTYEQYFGPGTRLTVT.

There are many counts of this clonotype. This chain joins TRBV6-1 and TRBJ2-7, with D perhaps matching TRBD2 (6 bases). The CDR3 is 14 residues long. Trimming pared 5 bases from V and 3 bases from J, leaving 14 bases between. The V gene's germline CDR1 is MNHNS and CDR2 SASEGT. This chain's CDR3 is CASSPGDGYYEQYF. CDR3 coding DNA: TGTGCCAGCAGTCCGGGGGACGGCTACTACGAGCAGTACTTC.